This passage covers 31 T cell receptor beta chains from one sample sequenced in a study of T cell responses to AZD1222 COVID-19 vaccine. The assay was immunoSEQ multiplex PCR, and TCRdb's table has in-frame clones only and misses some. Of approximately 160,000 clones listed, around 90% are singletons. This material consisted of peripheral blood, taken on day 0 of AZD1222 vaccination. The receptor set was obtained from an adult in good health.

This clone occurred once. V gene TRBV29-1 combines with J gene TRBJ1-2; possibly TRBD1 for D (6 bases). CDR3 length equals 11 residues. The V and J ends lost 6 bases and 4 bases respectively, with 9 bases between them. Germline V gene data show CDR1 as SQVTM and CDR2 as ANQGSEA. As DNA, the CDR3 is TGCAGCGTCCCGACAGGCTATGGCTACACCTTC. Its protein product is CSVPTGYGYTF. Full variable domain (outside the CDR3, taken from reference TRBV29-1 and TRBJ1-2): SAVISQKPSRDICQRGTSLTIQCQVDSQVTMMFWYRQQPGQSLTLIATANQGSEATYESGFVIDKFPISRPNLTFSTLTVSNMSPEDSSIYLCSVPTGYGYTFGSGTRLTVV.

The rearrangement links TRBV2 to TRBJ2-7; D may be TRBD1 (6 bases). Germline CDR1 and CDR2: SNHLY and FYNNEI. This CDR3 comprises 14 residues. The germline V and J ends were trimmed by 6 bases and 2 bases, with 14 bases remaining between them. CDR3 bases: TGTGCCAGCAGACCTGAACAGGGACCCTACGAGCAGTACTTC. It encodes CASRPEQGPYEQYF.

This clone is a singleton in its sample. This CDR3 is CASSESLAVTDTQYF. CDR3 nucleotide sequence: TGTGCCAGCAGTGAGTCGCTAGCGGTCACAGATACGCAGTATTTT. The rearrangement links TRBV2 to TRBJ2-3; TRBD2 matches at 7 bases. Germline loops: CDR1 SNHLY, CDR2 FYNNEI. The CDR3 has 15 amino acids. Trimming took 3 bases from V and 2 from J; bases not matched to a gene: 5.

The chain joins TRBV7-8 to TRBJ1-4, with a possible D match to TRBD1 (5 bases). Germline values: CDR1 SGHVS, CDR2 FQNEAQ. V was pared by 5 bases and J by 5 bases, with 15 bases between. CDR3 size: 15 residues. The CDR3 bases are TGTGCCAGCAGCGGCGGGGGGACGGTGAATGAAAAACTGTTTTTT. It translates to CASSGGGTVNEKLFF.

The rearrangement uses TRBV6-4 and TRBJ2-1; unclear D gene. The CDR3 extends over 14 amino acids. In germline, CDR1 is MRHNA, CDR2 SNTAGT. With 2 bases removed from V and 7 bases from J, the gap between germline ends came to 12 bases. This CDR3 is CASSDPSRGNEQFF. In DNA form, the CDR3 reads TGTGCCAGCAGTGACCCATCACGAGGTAATGAGCAGTTCTTC.

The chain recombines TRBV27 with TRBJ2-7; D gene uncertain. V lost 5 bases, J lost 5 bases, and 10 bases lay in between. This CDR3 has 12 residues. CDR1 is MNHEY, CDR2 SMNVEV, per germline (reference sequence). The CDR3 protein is CASSVTRNEQYF. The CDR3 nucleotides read TGTGCCAGCAGTGTCACGCGGAACGAGCAGTACTTC.

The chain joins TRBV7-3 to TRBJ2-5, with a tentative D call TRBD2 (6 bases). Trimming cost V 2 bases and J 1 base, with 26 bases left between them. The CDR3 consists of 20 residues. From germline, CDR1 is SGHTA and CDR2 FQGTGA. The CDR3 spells CASSLGFGAGPRSPQETQYF. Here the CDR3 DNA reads TGTGCCAGCAGCTTAGGTTTCGGGGCGGGGCCACGGAGTCCCCAAGAGACCCAGTACTTC.

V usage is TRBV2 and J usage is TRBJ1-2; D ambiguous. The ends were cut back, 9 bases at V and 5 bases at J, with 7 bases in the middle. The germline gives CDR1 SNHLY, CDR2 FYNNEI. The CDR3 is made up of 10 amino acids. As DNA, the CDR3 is TGTGCCAGGAGATCGTATGGCTACACCTTC. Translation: CARRSYGYTF.

The chain's CDR3 is CASSASGRLSLKQETQYF. DNA for the CDR3: TGTGCCAGCAGCGCATCCGGGAGGCTTTCACTCAAACAAGAGACCCAGTACTTC. V usage is TRBV11-3 and J usage is TRBJ2-5, with 7 nucleotides matching TRBD2. The junction had 17 bases not matched to a gene; V was cut back by 5 bases and J by 2 bases. Germline CDR1 SGHNT, CDR2 YENEEA. CDR3 length: 18 residues.

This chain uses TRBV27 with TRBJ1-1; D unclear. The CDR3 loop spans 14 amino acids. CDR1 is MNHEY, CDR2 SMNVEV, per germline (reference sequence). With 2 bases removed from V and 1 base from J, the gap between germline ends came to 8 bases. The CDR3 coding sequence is TGTGCCAGCAGTTTACTACGGGAGAACACTGAAGCTTTCTTT. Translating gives CASSLLRENTEAFF.

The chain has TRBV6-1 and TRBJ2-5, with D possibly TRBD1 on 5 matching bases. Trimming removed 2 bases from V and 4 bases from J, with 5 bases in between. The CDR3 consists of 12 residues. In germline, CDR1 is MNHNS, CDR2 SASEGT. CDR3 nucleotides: TGTGCCAGCAGTGAAAGGGGAGAGACCCAGTACTTC. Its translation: CASSERGETQYF.

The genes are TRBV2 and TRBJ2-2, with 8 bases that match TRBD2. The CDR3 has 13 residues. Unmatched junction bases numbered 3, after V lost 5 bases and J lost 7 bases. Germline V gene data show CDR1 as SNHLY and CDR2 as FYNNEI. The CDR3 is CASSRAGVGELFF. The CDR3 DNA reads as TGTGCCAGCAGTAGAGCGGGGGTCGGGGAGCTGTTTTTT.

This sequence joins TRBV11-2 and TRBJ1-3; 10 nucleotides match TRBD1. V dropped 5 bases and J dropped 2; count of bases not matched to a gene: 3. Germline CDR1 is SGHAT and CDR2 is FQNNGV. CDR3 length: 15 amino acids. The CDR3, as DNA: TGTGCCAGCAGCGTCGGACAGGGGGCTGGAAACACCATATATTTT. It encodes CASSVGQGAGNTIYF.

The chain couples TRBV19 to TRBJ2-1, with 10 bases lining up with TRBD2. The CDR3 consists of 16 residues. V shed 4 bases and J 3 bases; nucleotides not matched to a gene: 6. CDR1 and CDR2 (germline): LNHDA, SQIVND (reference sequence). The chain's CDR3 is CASSTVAGGHYNEQFF. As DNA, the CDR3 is TGTGCCAGTAGTACCGTAGCGGGAGGTCACTACAATGAGCAGTTCTTC.

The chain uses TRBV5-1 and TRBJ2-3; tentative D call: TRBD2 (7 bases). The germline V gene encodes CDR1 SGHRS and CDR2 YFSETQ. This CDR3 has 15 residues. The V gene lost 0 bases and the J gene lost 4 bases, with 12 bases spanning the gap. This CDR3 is CASSLVAGAADTQYF. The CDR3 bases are TGCGCCAGCAGCTTGGTTGCGGGGGCGGCAGATACGCAGTATTTT.

For the CDR3, the DNA is TGTGCCAGCAGTCTGGACCCTTCTAACTATGGCTACACCTTC. Amino acid sequence: CASSLDPSNYGYTF. This chain connects TRBV2 to TRBJ1-2, with no clear D. Trimming removed 5 bases from V and 0 bases from J, with 10 bases in between. The CDR3 has 14 residues. CDR1 and CDR2 from the germline V gene are SNHLY and FYNNEI.

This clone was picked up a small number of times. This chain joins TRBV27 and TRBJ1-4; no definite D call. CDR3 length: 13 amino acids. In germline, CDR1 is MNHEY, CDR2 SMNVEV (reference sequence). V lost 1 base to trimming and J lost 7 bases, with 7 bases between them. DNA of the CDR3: TGTGCCAGCAGTTTATACCAGACTGAAAAACTGTTTTTT. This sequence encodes CASSLYQTEKLFF.

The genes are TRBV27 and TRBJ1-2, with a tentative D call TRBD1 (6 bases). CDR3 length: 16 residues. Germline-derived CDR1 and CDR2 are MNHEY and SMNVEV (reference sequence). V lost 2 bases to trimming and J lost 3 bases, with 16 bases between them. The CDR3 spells CASSLRGSTRDYGYTF. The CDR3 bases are TGTGCCAGCAGTTTAAGGGGGTCTACAAGGGACTATGGCTACACCTTC.

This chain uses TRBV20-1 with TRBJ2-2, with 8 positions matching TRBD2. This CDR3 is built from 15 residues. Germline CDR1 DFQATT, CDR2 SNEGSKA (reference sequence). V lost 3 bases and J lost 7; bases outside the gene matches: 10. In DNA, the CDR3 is TGCAGTGCTAGTGCGGCGGGAGGCCGAGGCGGGGAGCTGTTTTTT. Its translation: CSASAAGGRGGELFF.

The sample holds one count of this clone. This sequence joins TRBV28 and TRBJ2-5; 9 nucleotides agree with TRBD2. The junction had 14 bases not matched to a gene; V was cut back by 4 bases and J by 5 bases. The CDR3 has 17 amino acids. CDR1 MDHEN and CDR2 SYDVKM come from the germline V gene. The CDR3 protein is CASSSAGSGRGGETQYF. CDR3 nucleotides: TGTGCCAGCAGTTCCGCGGGTAGCGGGAGAGGTGGGGAGACCCAGTACTTC.

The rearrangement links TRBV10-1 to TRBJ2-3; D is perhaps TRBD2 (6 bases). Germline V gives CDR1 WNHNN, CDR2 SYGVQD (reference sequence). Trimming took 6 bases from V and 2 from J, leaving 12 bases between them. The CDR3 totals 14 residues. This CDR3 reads CASRGDSFTDTQYF. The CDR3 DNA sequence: TGCGCCAGCAGAGGGGACTCCTTCACAGATACGCAGTATTTT.

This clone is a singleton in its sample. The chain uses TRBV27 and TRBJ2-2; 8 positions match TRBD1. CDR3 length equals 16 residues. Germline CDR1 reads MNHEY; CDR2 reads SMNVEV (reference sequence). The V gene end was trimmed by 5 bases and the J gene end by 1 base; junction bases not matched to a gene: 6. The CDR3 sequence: CASSHGDRRNTGELFF. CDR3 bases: TGTGCCAGCAGTCACGGGGACAGGAGGAACACCGGGGAGCTGTTTTTT.

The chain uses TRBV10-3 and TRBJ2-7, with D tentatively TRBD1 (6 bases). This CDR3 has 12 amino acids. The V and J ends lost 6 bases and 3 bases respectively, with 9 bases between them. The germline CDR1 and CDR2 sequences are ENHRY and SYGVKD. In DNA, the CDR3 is TGTGCCATCAGCCGGGACAACTACGAGCAGTACTTC. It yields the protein CAISRDNYEQYF.

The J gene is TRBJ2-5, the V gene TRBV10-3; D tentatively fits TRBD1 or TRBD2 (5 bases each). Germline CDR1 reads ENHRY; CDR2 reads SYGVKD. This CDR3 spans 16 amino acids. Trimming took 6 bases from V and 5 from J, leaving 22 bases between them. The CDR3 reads CAISTSLGEKEETQYF. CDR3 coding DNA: TGTGCCATCAGCACCAGCCTAGGGGAGAAAGAGGAGACCCAGTACTTC.

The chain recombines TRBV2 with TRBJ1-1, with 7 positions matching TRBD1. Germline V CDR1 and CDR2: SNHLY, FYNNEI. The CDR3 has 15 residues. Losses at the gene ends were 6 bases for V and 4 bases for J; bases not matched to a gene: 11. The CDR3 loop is CASRDQGQLFTEAFF. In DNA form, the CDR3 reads TGTGCCAGCAGAGACCAGGGACAGCTCTTCACTGAAGCTTTCTTT. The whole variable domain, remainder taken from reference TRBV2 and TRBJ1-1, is EPEVTQTPSHQVTQMGQEVILRCVPISNHLYFYWYRQILGQKVEFLVSFYNNEISEKSEIFDDQFSVERPDGSNFTLKIRSTKLEDSAMYFCASRDQGQLFTEAFFGQGTRLTVV.

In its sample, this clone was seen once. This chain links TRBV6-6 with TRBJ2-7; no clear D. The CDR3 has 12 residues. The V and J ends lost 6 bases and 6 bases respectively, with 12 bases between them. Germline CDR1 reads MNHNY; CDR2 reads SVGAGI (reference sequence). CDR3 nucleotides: TGTGCCAGCAGACCCCGAGCTCCCGAGCAGTACTTC. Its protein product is CASRPRAPEQYF.

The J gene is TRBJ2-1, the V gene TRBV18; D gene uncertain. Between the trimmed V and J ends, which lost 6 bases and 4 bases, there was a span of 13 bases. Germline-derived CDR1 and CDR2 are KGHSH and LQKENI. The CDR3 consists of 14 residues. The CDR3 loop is CASSPQGEYNEQFF. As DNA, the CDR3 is TGTGCCAGCTCTCCCCAAGGAGAGTACAATGAGCAGTTCTTC. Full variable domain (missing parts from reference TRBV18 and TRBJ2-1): NAGVMQNPRHLVRRRGQEARLRCSPMKGHSHVYWYRQLPEEGLKFMVYLQKENIIDESGMPKERFSAEFPKEGPSILRIQQVVRGDSAAYFCASSPQGEYNEQFFGPGTRLTVL.

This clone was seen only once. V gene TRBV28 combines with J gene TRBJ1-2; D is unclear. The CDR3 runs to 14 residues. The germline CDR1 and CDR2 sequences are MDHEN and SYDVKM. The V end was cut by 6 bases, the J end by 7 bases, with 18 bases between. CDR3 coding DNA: TGTGCCAGCAGCCGGGCGGACCGCCCGAGTGGCTACACCTTC. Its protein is CASSRADRPSGYTF.

CDR3: CATSGIVTWSTGELFF. The CDR3 bases are TGTGCCACCAGTGGGATAGTTACGTGGTCCACCGGGGAGCTGTTTTTT. This chain uses TRBV24-1 with TRBJ2-2; unclear D gene. The V gene lost 5 bases and the J gene lost 4 bases, with 16 bases spanning the gap. Germline V gene lookup returns CDR1 KGHDR and CDR2 SFDVKD. The CDR3 loop spans 16 amino acids.

DNA of the CDR3: TGTGCCAGCACCGACGTGAACACTGAAGCTTTCTTT. Translating gives CASTDVNTEAFF. The genes are TRBV18 and TRBJ1-1; no clear D. The CDR3 loop spans 12 amino acids. The V and J ends lost 8 bases and 0 bases respectively, with 7 bases between them. Germline values: CDR1 KGHSH, CDR2 LQKENI.

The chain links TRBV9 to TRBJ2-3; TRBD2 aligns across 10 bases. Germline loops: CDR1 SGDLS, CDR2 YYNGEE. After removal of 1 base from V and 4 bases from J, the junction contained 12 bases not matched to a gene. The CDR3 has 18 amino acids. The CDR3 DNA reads TGTGCCAGCAGCGTAAGAGCGGGAGGGACTTGGGGCCCAGATACGCAGTATTTT. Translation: CASSVRAGGTWGPDTQYF.